The clone carrying this T cell receptor (beta chain) showed up many times. TCRdb ran MiXCR on the 5' RACE reads and lists one entry per CDR3 protein. The table lists under 55,000 distinct CDR3 sequences, roughly 6.4% of them singletons. This sample is drawn from a study of T cells after yellow fever vaccination. Findings of the study overall: Most clones from primary vaccination were detected again post-booster (roughly 96% CD4, 88% CD8).

The CDR3 spans 17 residues. Trimming cost V 8 bases and J 1 base; bases outside gene matches: 10. Germline values: CDR1 MNHEY, CDR2 SMNVEV (reference sequence). The sequence came from a man aged 25 to 40 who received the YFV17D yellow fever vaccine. The sample consisted of CD8+ T cells not binding an NS4B(214-222) dextramer, sorted from PBMCs, taken 45 days after the yellow fever booster vaccination. The chain employs TRBV27 and TRBJ2-3; TRBD2 agrees at 12 bases. The CDR3 region has the DNA TGTGCCAGCTGGACTAGCGGGATGCGAGCGGGCACAGATACGCAGTATTTT. Amino acid sequence: CASWTSGMRAGTDTQYF.